This is a list of T cell receptor beta chains from one sample in a study of blood T cell repertoires in COVID-19. Measured with immunoSEQ multiplex PCR; TCRdb has only the in-frame clones, and not every one. The table has some 300,000 clones, about 91% seen once. Sample: PBMCs or T cells enriched from blood (not recorded which). The source of these receptors is a woman aged 40 to 50 who had recovered from COVID-19. CDR3s include the opening cysteine and the closing phenylalanine or tryptophan. Each record gives: clone size, V gene, D gene, J gene, CDR3 protein, CDR3 DNA. The D gene is left open where the match is weak. A clone size is listed for some rows: how often the clone was seen (once, few, many), or a class if it is expanded.

NA	TRBV11-3	NA	TRBJ2-7	CASSFSVSSYEQYF	TGTGCCAGCAGCTTTAGCGTCAGCTCCTACGAGCAGTACTTC
NA	TRBV7-3	TRBD2	TRBJ2-3	CASSLKLTAGGDTQYF	TGTGCCAGCAGCTTAAAACTCACAGCGGGGGGAGATACGCAGTATTTT
NA	TRBV24-1	NA	TRBJ2-1	CATSGAKFNEQFF	TGTGCCACCAGTGGGGCCAAGTTCAATGAGCAGTTCTTC
NA	TRBV20-1	TRBD2	TRBJ2-7	CSASQTSGGGPYEQYF	TGCAGTGCTAGTCAGACTAGCGGGGGGGGACCCTACGAGCAGTACTTC
NA	TRBV3-1/TRBV3-2	NA	TRBJ2-5	CASSHSGTRSQETQYF	TGTGCCAGCAGCCACTCCGGGACACGGTCCCAAGAGACCCAGTACTTC
NA	TRBV4-1	NA	TRBJ1-4	CASSRVHGGGNEKLFF	TGCGCCAGCAGCCGCGTTCATGGGGGGGGTAATGAAAAACTGTTTTTT
once	TRBV10-1	TRBD1	TRBJ2-2	CASSHTGAPSNTGELFF	TGCGCCAGCAGCCACACAGGGGCGCCATCGAACACCGGGGAGCTGTTTTTT
NA	TRBV4-3	NA	TRBJ2-2	CASSQDFGGDSYSGELFF	TGCGCCAGCAGCCAAGATTTCGGCGGGGACAGTTATTCCGGGGAGCTGTTTTTT
NA	TRBV29-1	NA	TRBJ2-5	CSVEGWDSRETQYF	TGCAGCGTTGAAGGGTGGGACTCCCGGGAGACCCAGTACTTC
NA	TRBV28	NA	TRBJ1-1	CASQGGLTEAFF	TGTGCCAGCCAAGGAGGGCTCACTGAAGCTTTCTTT
NA	TRBV30	TRBD1	TRBJ2-1	CAWNRDSSYNEQFF	TGTGCCTGGAATCGGGACAGCTCCTACAATGAGCAGTTCTTC
NA	TRBV29-1	NA	TRBJ1-1	CSVYGIDAEAFF	TGCAGCGTTTACGGGATTGACGCTGAAGCTTTCTTT
once	TRBV27	NA	TRBJ1-1	CASSLRPTGWYTEAFF	TGTGCCAGCAGTTTACGTCCTACAGGGTGGTACACTGAAGCTTTCTTT
NA	TRBV28	TRBD1	TRBJ2-1	CASSLDRGRIKQFF	TGTGCCAGCAGCCTTGACAGGGGGCGCATAAAGCAGTTCTTC
NA	TRBV19	TRBD1	TRBJ1-1	CASSSPYGQGNTEAFF	TGTGCCAGTAGTAGCCCTTATGGACAGGGGAACACTGAAGCTTTCTTT
NA	TRBV11-3	NA	TRBJ2-2	CASSSAGARANTGELFF	TGTGCCAGCAGCTCCGCGGGCGCCCGAGCGAACACCGGGGAGCTGTTTTTT
NA	TRBV6-2/TRBV6-3	NA	TRBJ1-1	CASSYSDSLNTEAFF	TGTGCCAGCAGTTACTCTGACAGTTTGAACACTGAAGCTTTCTTT
NA	TRBV7-2	NA	TRBJ1-5	CASSLGPDFSNQPQHF	TGTGCCAGCAGCTTAGGTCCCGACTTTAGCAATCAGCCCCAGCATTTT
many	TRBV7-9	NA	TRBJ2-1	CASSFRGSGNEQFF	TGTGCCAGCAGCTTTCGGGGGTCGGGCAATGAGCAGTTCTTC
NA	TRBV6-5	NA	TRBJ2-2	CASSLLAGELFF	TGTGCCAGCAGTCTACTAGCCGGGGAGCTGTTTTTT
NA	TRBV29-1	TRBD1	TRBJ2-3	CSVGAGTGGWDTQYF	TGCAGCGTCGGAGCCGGGACAGGGGGTTGGGATACGCAGTATTTT
once	TRBV5-1	TRBD2	TRBJ2-3	CASSSTSGGTDTQYF	TGCGCCAGCAGTTCGACTAGCGGGGGAACAGATACGCAGTATTTT
NA	TRBV24-1	TRBD2	TRBJ2-1	CATSESSSGRSYNEQFF	TGTGCCACCAGTGAGTCCTCTAGCGGGAGGTCCTACAATGAGCAGTTCTTC
NA	TRBV6-5	NA	TRBJ2-7	CASSYEVYEQYF	TGTGCCAGCAGTTACGAGGTTTACGAGCAGTATTTC
NA	TRBV24-1	NA	TRBJ2-5	CATSDGQKETQYF	TGTGCCACCAGTGATGGACAGAAAGAGACCCAGTACTTC
few	TRBV7-2	NA	TRBJ1-3	CASSLDRSGGNTIYF	TGTGCCAGCAGCTTAGACAGGTCAGGTGGAAACACCATATATTTT
NA	TRBV11-2	NA	TRBJ2-3	CASSSRPRVGDTQYF	TGTGCCAGCAGCTCCCGCCCCAGGGTGGGGGATACGCAGTATTTT
NA	TRBV10-3	TRBD1	TRBJ1-3	CAISWDRDGNTIYF	TGTGCCATCAGCTGGGACAGGGACGGAAACACCATATATTTT
NA	TRBV11-3	TRBD2	TRBJ2-1	CASTLGLAINEQFF	TGTGCCAGCACCCTCGGACTAGCGATCAATGAGCAGTTCTTC
NA	TRBV5-1	NA	TRBJ1-4	CASSLVPGNEKLFF	TGCGCCAGCAGCTTGGTTCCAGGCAATGAAAAACTGTTTTTT
once	TRBV7-8	NA	TRBJ2-3	CASSLDTSRSTDTQYF	TGTGCCAGCAGCTTAGACACCTCACGGAGTACAGATACGCAGTATTTT
once	TRBV15	TRBD2	TRBJ2-1	CATSRGTSGGYNEQFF	TGTGCCACCAGCAGAGGCACTAGCGGGGGGTACAATGAGCAGTTCTTC
NA	TRBV7-2	NA	TRBJ2-2	CASSLDLRRNTGELFF	TGTGCCAGCAGCTTAGATTTGCGGAGGAACACCGGGGAGCTGTTTTTT
few	TRBV10-3	NA	TRBJ1-1	CAISDPDRGTEAFF	TGTGCCATCAGTGACCCCGACCGAGGGACTGAAGCTTTCTTT
NA	TRBV15	NA	TRBJ1-2	CATSRDSGLGYTF	TGTGCCACCAGCAGAGACTCAGGGTTGGGCTACACCTTC
NA	TRBV7-3	NA	TRBJ1-1	CASSLNRNTEAFF	TGTGCCAGCAGCTTAAACAGGAACACTGAAGCTTTCTTT
NA	TRBV12-5	NA	TRBJ2-1	CASGPTRTLPLGEQFF	TGTGCTAGTGGTCCCACGCGGACTCTCCCCCTTGGTGAGCAGTTCTTC
few	TRBV5-1	TRBD1	TRBJ2-7	CASSFFGTGIYEQYF	TGCGCCAGCAGCTTTTTCGGGACAGGGATCTACGAGCAGTACTTC
NA	TRBV3-1/TRBV3-2	NA	TRBJ1-4	CASSQDPDSEKLFF	TGTGCCAGCAGCCAAGACCCGGACAGTGAAAAACTGTTTTTT
NA	TRBV9	NA	TRBJ1-4	CASSVGQGGGKLFF	TGTGCCAGCAGCGTAGGGCAGGGCGGGGGAAAACTGTTTTTT
NA	TRBV7-2	TRBD1	TRBJ1-6	CASSVETGRSSPLHF	TGTGCCAGCAGCGTCGAGACAGGGAGGAGTTCACCCCTCCACTTT
few	TRBV28	TRBD1	TRBJ1-2	CASSFRQGRGYTF	TGTGCCAGCAGTTTCCGACAGGGCAGAGGCTACACCTTC